The 15 T cell receptor beta chains below all came from one sample that was sequenced in a study of cytotoxic CD8 clonotypes in ibrutinib-treated CLL. The protocol was immunoSEQ multiplex PCR, while the TCRdb copy is restricted to in-frame clones and leaves out a portion. The profile shows approximately 80,000 clones, around 83% of them singletons. The source was PBMCs, collected before ibrutinib treatment. The source of these receptors is a human donor with chronic lymphocytic leukemia.

Here the CDR3 reads CASSPGTGGDYEQYF. The CDR3, as DNA: TGTGCCAGCAGCCCCGGGACAGGGGGCGACTACGAGCAGTACTTC. This rearrangement joins TRBV7-2 to TRBJ2-7, with 12 positions matching TRBD1. The germline CDR1 and CDR2 sequences are SGHTA and FQGNSA. Germline trimming cut 5 bases from V and 3 bases from J; bases unmatched to any gene: 5. The CDR3 contains 15 residues. The variable domain in full, completed from reference TRBV7-2 and TRBJ2-7, reads GAGVSQSPSNKVTEKGKDVELRCDPISGHTALYWYRQSLGQGLEFLIYFQGNSAPDKSGLPSDRFSAERTGGSVSTLTIQRTQQEDSAVYLCASSPGTGGDYEQYFGPGTRLTVT.

The rearrangement uses TRBV10-3 and TRBJ2-2; D not resolved. CDR3 length: 13 amino acids. Germline-derived CDR1 and CDR2 are ENHRY and SYGVKD. Trimming left V 6 bases short and J 6 bases short, with 11 bases between. The CDR3 reads CAISNLGSGELFF. The CDR3 nucleotides are TGTGCCATCAGCAATCTAGGTTCCGGGGAGCTGTTTTTT.

V is TRBV25-1 and J is TRBJ2-1; unclear D gene. Trimming stripped 6 bases from V and 5 bases from J, with 11 bases between. The CDR3 covers 13 residues. Germline CDR1 and CDR2: MGHDK and SYGVNS. The CDR3 here is CASSEHGDNEQFF. The CDR3 DNA follows: TGTGCCAGCAGCGAACACGGAGACAATGAGCAGTTCTTC.

The chain carries TRBV5-4 and TRBJ1-4; D is possibly TRBD1 (5 bases). The CDR3 extends over 15 amino acids. V lost 4 bases and J 5 bases, leaving 15 bases between the germline ends. Germline CDR1 reads SGHNT; CDR2 reads YYREEE (reference sequence). The CDR3 loop reads CASSRAGFRNEKLFF. DNA of the CDR3: TGTGCCAGCAGCCGCGCAGGGTTTAGGAATGAAAAACTGTTTTTT.

This clone occurred once. The rearrangement links TRBV4-2 to TRBJ2-1; 9 positions match TRBD2. The CDR3 totals 16 residues. After removal of 3 bases from V and 7 bases from J, the junction contained 10 bases not matched to a gene. The germline V gene has CDR1 LGHNA and CDR2 YNFKEQ. CDR3: CASSHMLAGLQNEQFF. DNA for the CDR3: TGTGCCAGCAGCCATATGCTAGCGGGGCTCCAAAATGAGCAGTTCTTC.

The chain couples TRBV6-4 to TRBJ1-1; D gene ambiguous. CDR3 length: 13 residues. CDR1 and CDR2 (germline): MRHNA, SNTAGT. With 9 bases removed from V and 5 bases from J, the gap between germline ends came to 16 bases. The CDR3 loop reads CASASRSSTEAFF. As DNA, the CDR3 is TGTGCCAGTGCAAGCAGGTCGAGTACTGAAGCTTTCTTT.

V and J are TRBV11-3 and TRBJ1-1; D remains ambiguous. The CDR3 totals 15 residues. In germline, CDR1 is SGHNT, CDR2 YENEEA. Trimming removed 3 bases from V and 1 base from J, with 12 bases in between. The CDR3 sequence is CASSFWRHTNTEAFF. The CDR3 nucleotides are TGTGCCAGCAGCTTCTGGAGACATACGAACACTGAAGCTTTCTTT.

The CDR3 loop reads CASSYSQVQAYEQYF. Here the CDR3 DNA reads TGTGCCAGCAGTTACTCGCAGGTCCAAGCCTACGAGCAGTACTTC. This chain links TRBV6-5 with TRBJ2-7; D gene ambiguous. In germline, CDR1 is MNHEY, CDR2 SVGAGI. Trimming shortened V by 0 bases and J by 2 bases, and 11 bases separated the two germline ends. The CDR3 runs to 15 residues.

The DNA for the CDR3 is TGTGCCAGCAGCAGACAGGGGCCCGAGACCCAGTACTTC. Translation gives CASSRQGPETQYF. The chain combines TRBV27 with TRBJ2-5; TRBD1 matches at 8 bases. After removal of 6 bases from V and 5 bases from J, the junction contained 5 bases not matched to a gene. CDR3 length equals 13 residues. Germline CDR1 MNHEY, CDR2 SMNVEV (reference sequence).

The chain uses TRBV4-2 and TRBJ2-3, with TRBD2 identical over 11 bases. The CDR3 runs to 17 residues. Per germline, CDR1 LGHNA and CDR2 YNFKEQ. The V and J ends lost 0 bases and 2 bases, in that order; junction bases with no gene match: 4. CDR3 nucleotide sequence: TGTGCCAGCAGCCAAGATTGGACTAGCGGGCACACAGATACGCAGTATTTT. It yields the protein CASSQDWTSGHTDTQYF.

The V call is TRBV4-2, the J call TRBJ1-2; 9 bases are a match to TRBD1. Per the germline V gene, CDR1 is LGHNA and CDR2 is YNFKEQ. V lost 0 bases, J lost 7 bases, and 12 bases stayed unmatched. The CDR3 loop spans 17 amino acids. CDR3 region: CASSQDRFTGQGIGYTF. CDR3 nucleotide sequence: TGTGCCAGCAGCCAAGATCGGTTTACGGGACAGGGTATTGGCTACACCTTC.

V gene TRBV5-1 combines with J gene TRBJ1-1; 8 positions agree with TRBD1. Looked up from germline, CDR1 is SGHRS and CDR2 is YFSETQ. This CDR3 has 14 amino acids. The J segment lost 4 bases and the V segment lost 1 base, leaving 3 bases of the junction unmatched. CDR3 sequence reads: CASSLYQGATEAFF. The CDR3 nucleotides are TGCGCCAGCAGCTTGTATCAGGGGGCCACTGAAGCTTTCTTT.

J is TRBJ2-2 and V is TRBV15; D assignment may be TRBD1 or TRBD2 (5 bases each). This CDR3 contains 17 residues. Germline lookup yields CDR1 LNHNV and CDR2 YYDKDF (reference sequence). The V gene lost 5 bases and the J gene lost 0 bases, with 16 bases spanning the gap. The CDR3 DNA sequence: TGTGCCACCAGCGGTACGTGGGGGTTCGCGAACACCGGGGAGCTGTTTTTT. Translating gives CATSGTWGFANTGELFF.

The chain couples TRBV6-5 to TRBJ2-5; TRBD1 is a possible D gene (6 bases). V lost 6 bases and J 2 bases, leaving 7 bases between the germline ends. The CDR3 length is 12 residues. Germline V gives CDR1 MNHEY, CDR2 SVGAGI. Here the CDR3 reads CASRRGQETQYF. The CDR3 bases are TGTGCCAGCAGAAGGGGGCAAGAGACCCAGTACTTC.

This clone was seen many times. This sequence joins TRBV9 and TRBJ1-5; a possible D gene is TRBD1 (6 bases). Deletions cut 7 bases from V and 1 base from J, with 12 bases between. The CDR3 is 14 residues long. Per germline, CDR1 SGDLS and CDR2 YYNGEE. DNA for the CDR3: TGTGCCAGCGGGGGGCGAGGGAGCAATCAGCCCCAGCATTTT. It translates to CASGGRGSNQPQHF.